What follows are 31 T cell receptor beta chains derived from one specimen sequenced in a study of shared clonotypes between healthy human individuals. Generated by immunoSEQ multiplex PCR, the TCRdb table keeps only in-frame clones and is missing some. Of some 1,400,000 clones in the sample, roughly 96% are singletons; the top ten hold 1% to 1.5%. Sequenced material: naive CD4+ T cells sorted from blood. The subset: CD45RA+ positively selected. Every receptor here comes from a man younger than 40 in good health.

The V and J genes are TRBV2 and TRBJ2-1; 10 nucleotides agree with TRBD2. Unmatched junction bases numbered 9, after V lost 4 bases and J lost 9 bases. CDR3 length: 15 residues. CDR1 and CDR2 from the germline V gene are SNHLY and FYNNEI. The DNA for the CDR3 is TGTGCCAGCAGTGCAGTCCTAGCGGGAGAGGGTGAGCAGTTCTTC. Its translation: CASSAVLAGEGEQFF. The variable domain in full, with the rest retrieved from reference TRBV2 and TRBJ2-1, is EPEVTQTPSHQVTQMGQEVILRCVPISNHLYFYWYRQILGQKVEFLVSFYNNEISEKSEIFDDQFSVERPDGSNFTLKIRSTKLEDSAMYFCASSAVLAGEGEQFFGPGTRLTVL.

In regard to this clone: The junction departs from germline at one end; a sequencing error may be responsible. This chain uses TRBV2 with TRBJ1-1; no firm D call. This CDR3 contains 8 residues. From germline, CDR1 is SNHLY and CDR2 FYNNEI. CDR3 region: CASSGEGF. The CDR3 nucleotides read TGTGCCAGCAGTGGGGAAGGTTTT.

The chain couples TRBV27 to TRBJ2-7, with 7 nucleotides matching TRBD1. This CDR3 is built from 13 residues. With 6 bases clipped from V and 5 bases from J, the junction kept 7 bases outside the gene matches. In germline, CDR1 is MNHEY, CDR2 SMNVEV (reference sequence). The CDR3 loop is CASSLSDRNEQYF. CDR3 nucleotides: TGTGCCAGCAGCCTCTCGGACAGGAACGAGCAGTACTTC.

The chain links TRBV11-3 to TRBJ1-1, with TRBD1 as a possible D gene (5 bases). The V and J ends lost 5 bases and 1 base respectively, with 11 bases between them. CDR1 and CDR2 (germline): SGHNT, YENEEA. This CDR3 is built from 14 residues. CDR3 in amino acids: CASSRETENTEAFF. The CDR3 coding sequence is TGTGCCAGCAGCCGTGAGACAGAGAACACTGAAGCTTTCTTT.

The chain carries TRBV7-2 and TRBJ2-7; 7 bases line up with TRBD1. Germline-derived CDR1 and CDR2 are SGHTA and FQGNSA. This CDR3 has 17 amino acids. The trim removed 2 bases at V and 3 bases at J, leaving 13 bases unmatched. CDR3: CASSLLLSGGTNYEQYF. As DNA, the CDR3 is TGTGCCAGCAGCTTACTCTTATCAGGGGGAACAAACTACGAGCAGTACTTC.

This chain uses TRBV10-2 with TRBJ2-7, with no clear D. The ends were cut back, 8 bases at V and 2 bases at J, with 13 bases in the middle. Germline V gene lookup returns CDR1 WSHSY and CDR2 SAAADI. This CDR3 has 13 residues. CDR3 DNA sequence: TGCGCCAGCGTGGAACAGCCCGCCTACGAGCAGTACTTC. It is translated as CASVEQPAYEQYF.

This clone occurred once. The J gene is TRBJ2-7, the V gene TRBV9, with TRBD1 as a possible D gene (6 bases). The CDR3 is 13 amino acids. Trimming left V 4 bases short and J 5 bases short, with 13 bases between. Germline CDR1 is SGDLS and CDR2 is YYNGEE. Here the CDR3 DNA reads TGTGCCAGCAGCCGGACAGTGAAGGACGAGCAGTACTTC. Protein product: CASSRTVKDEQYF.

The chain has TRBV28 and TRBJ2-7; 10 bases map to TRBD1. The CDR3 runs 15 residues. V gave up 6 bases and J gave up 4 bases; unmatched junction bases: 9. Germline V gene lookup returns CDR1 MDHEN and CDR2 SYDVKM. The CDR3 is CASSRRTGGVYEQYF. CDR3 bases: TGTGCCAGCAGCCGCCGGACAGGGGGTGTTTACGAGCAGTACTTC.

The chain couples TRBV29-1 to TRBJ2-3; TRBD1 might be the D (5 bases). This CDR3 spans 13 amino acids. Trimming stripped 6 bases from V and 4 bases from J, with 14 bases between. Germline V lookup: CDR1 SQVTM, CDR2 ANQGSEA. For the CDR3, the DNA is TGCAGCGTGCAGGGCAGGTTTGCAGATACGCAGTATTTT. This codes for CSVQGRFADTQYF.

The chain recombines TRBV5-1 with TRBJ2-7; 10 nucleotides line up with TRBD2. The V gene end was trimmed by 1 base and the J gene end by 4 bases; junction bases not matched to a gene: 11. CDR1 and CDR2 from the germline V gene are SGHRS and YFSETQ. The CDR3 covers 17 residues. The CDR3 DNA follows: TGCGCCAGCAGCTTGAGCTCTAGGGCTAGCGGGAGTTACGAGCAGTACTTC. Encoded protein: CASSLSSRASGSYEQYF.

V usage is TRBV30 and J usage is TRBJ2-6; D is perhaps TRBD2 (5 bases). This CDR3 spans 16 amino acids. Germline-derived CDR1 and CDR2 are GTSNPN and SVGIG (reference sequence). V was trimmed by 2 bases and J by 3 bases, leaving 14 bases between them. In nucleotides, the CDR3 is TGTGCCTGGAGTCGGAGTACTAGTGGTGGGGCCAACGTCCTGACTTTC. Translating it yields CAWSRSTSGGANVLTF.

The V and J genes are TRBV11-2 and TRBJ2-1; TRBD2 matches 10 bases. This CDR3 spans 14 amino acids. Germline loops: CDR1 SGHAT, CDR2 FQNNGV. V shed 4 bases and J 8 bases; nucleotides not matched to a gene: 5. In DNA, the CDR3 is TGTGCCAGCAGCTGGAGCGGGAGGGCTGATGAGCAGTTCTTC. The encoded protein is CASSWSGRADEQFF.

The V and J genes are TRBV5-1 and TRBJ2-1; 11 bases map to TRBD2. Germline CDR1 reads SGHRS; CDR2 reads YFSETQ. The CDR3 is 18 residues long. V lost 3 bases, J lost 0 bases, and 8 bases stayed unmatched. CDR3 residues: CASSSGLAVYSSYNEQFF. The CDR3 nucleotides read TGCGCCAGCAGCTCGGGACTAGCGGTCTATAGCTCCTACAATGAGCAGTTCTTC.

CDR3 loop: CASSTGEKLFF. Written as DNA, the CDR3 is TGTGCCAGCAGTACCGGTGAAAAACTGTTTTTT. The J gene is TRBJ1-4, the V gene TRBV27; D uncertain. This CDR3 has 11 residues. V lost 5 bases and J 7 bases, leaving 5 bases between the germline ends. Germline V gene sequence: CDR1 MNHEY, CDR2 SMNVEV (reference sequence).

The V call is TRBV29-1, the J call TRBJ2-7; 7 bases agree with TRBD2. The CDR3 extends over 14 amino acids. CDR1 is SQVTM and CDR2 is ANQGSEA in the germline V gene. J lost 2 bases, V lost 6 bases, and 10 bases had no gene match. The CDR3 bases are TGCAGCGTGCTAAATTCCGGGACTACCTACGAGCAGTACTTC. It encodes CSVLNSGTTYEQYF.

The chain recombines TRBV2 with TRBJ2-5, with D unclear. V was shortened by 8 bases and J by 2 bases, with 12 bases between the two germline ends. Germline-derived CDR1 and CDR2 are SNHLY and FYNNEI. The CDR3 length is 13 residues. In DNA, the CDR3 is TGTGCCAGCGCAGGCACAACTCAAGAGACCCAGTACTTC. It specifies CASAGTTQETQYF.

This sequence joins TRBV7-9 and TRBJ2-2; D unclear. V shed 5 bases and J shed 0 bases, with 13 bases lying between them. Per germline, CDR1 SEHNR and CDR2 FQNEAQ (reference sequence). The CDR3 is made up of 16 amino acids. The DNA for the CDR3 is TGTGCCAGCAGCCCCCCCGGTCAGCCGAACACCGGGGAGCTGTTTTTT. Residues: CASSPPGQPNTGELFF. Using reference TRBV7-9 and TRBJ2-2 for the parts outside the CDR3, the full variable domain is DTGVSQNPRHKITKRGQNVTFRCDPISEHNRLYWYRQTLGQGPEFLTYFQNEAQLEKSRLLSDRFSAERPKGSFSTLEIQRTEQGDSAMYLCASSPPGQPNTGELFFGEGSRLTVL.

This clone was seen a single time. The DNA for the CDR3 is TGTGCCTGGAGTGTACTCGAGGGGGGCTACACCTTC. The encoded protein is CAWSVLEGGYTF. J is TRBJ1-2 and V is TRBV30; the D gene is possibly TRBD1 (5 bases). In germline, CDR1 is GTSNPN, CDR2 SVGIG (reference sequence). The length of the CDR3 is 12 residues. Trimming took off 0 bases at V and 8 bases at J, with 10 bases between the two ends.

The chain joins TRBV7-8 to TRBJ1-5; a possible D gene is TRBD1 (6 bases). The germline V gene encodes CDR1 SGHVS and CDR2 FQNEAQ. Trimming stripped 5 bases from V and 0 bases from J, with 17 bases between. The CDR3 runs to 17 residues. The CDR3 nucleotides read TGTGCCAGCAGCACACAACCGACAGGTTATAGCAATCAGCCCCAGCATTTT. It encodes CASSTQPTGYSNQPQHF.

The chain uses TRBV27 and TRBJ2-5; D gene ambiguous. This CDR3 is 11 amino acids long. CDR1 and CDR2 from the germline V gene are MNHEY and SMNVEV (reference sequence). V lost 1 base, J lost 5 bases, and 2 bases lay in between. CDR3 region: CASSLWETQYF. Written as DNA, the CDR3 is TGTGCCAGCAGTTTATGGGAGACCCAGTACTTC.

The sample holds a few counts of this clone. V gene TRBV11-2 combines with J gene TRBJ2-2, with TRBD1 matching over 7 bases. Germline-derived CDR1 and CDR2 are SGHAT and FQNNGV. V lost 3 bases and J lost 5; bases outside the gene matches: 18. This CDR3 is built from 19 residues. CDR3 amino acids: CASSLGMRGPEHATGELFF. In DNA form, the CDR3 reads TGTGCCAGCAGCTTGGGGATGAGGGGGCCAGAACACGCGACCGGGGAGCTGTTTTTT.

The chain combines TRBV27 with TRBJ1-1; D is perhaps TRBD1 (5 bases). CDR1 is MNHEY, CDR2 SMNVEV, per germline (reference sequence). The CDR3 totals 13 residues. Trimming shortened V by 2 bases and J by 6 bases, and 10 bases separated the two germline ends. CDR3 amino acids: CASSLLGAAEAFF. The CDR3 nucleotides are TGTGCCAGCAGTTTACTAGGGGCCGCTGAAGCTTTCTTT.

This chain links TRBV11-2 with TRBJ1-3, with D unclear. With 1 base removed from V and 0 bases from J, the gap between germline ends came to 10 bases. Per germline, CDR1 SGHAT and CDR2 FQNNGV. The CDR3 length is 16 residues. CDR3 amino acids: CASSLVQASSGNTIYF. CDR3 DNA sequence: TGTGCCAGCAGCTTAGTGCAGGCCAGCTCTGGAAACACCATATATTTT.

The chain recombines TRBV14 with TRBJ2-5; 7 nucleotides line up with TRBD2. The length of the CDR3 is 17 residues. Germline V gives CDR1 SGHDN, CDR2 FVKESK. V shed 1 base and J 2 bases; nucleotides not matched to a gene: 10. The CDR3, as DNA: TGTGCCAGCAGCCAAGGAACTGCGGGAGTGGGGCAAGAGACCCAGTACTTC. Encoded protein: CASSQGTAGVGQETQYF.

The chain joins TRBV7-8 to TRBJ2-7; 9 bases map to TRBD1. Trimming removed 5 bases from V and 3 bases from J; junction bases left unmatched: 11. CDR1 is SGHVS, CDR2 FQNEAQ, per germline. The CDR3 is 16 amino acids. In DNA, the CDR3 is TGTGCCAGCAGCCCCACCGTGACAGGGGGTAACTACGAGCAGTACTTC. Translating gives CASSPTVTGGNYEQYF.

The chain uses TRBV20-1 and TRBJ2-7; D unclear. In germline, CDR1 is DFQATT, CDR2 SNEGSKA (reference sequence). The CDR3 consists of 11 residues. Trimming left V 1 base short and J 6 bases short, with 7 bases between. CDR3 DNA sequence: TGCAGTGCTAGAGCGAGAGCCGAGCAGTACTTC. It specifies CSARARAEQYF.

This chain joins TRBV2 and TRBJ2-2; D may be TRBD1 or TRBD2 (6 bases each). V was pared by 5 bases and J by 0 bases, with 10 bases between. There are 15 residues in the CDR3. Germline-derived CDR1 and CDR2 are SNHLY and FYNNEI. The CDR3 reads CASSQGGTNTGELFF. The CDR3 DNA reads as TGTGCCAGCAGTCAAGGGGGGACGAACACCGGGGAGCTGTTTTTT. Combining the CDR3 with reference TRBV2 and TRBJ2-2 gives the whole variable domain EPEVTQTPSHQVTQMGQEVILRCVPISNHLYFYWYRQILGQKVEFLVSFYNNEISEKSEIFDDQFSVERPDGSNFTLKIRSTKLEDSAMYFCASSQGGTNTGELFFGEGSRLTVL.

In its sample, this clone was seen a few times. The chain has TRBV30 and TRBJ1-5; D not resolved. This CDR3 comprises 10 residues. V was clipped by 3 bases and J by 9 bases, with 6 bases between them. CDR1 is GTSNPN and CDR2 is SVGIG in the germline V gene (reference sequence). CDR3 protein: CAWRGWPQHF. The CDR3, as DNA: TGTGCCTGGAGGGGGTGGCCCCAGCATTTT.

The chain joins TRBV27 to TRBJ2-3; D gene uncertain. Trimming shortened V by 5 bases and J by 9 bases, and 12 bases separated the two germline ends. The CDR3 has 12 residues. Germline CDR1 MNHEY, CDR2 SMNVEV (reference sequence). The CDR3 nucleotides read TGTGCCAGCAGTCATTCCCCGTCCACGCAGTATTTT. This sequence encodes CASSHSPSTQYF.

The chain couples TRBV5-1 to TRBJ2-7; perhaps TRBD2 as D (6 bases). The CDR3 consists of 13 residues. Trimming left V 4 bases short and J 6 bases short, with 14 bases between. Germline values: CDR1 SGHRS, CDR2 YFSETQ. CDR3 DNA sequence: TGCGCCAGCAGCGGCGGGGTTAGGGTCGAGCAGTACTTC. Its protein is CASSGGVRVEQYF.

In DNA form, the CDR3 reads TGCGCCAGCAGAGAGACAGGATTTCGGACTGAAGCTTTCTTT. Translation: CASRETGFRTEAFF. The chain carries TRBV10-2 and TRBJ1-1, with D tentatively TRBD1 (6 bases). This CDR3 has 14 residues. Between the trimmed V and J ends, which lost 6 bases and 5 bases, there was a span of 16 bases. Looked up from germline, CDR1 is WSHSY and CDR2 is SAAADI.